Below, 4 T cell receptor beta chains from the same sample are listed, as sequenced in a study of T-cell memory formation after mild COVID-19. MiXCR, applied by TCRdb to the 5' RACE reads, yields one record per CDR3 protein. The sample carries over 150,000 distinct CDR3 sequences, about a fifth recorded once. Specimen: PBMCs or a T cell subset sorted from them (not recorded which). The receptors come from an adult woman who had mild COVID-19 (a few samples of this study predate the infection). Cell type and time point are not known.

J is TRBJ1-1 and V is TRBV10-3; TRBD1 agrees at 7 bases. The V segment lost 11 bases and the J segment 3 bases; nucleotides outside the gene matches: 12. The CDR3 is 14 residues long. From germline, CDR1 is ENHRY and CDR2 SYGVKD. The CDR3 bases are TGTGCCCACGGAGCAGCAGGGGGGCACACTGAAGCTTTCTTT. Protein product: CAHGAAGGHTEAFF.

Many counts were recorded for this clonotype. The chain joins TRBV6-2 or TRBV6-3 to TRBJ2-7; 7 positions agree with TRBD1. Germline assignment: CDR1 MNHEY and CDR2 SVGEGT. The V segment lost 5 bases and the J segment 2 bases; nucleotides outside the gene matches: 9. The CDR3 consists of 15 residues. The CDR3: CASSTSGTEPYEQYF. The CDR3 region has the DNA TGTGCCAGCAGTACCTCCGGGACAGAGCCCTACGAGCAGTACTTC.

The CDR3 sequence: CASSSASGRDPYEQYF. Written as DNA, the CDR3 is TGTGCCAGCAGCTCCGCAAGCGGGAGGGACCCCTACGAGCAGTACTTC. This chain links TRBV13 with TRBJ2-7; 10 nucleotides line up with TRBD2. This CDR3 comprises 16 residues. Germline CDR1 PRHDT, CDR2 FYEKMQ (reference sequence). J was trimmed by 2 bases and V by 4 bases; bases with no gene match: 8.

This clonotype appeared a few times. V usage is TRBV6-2 or TRBV6-3 and J usage is TRBJ2-7; 13 bases match TRBD2. The CDR3 sequence is 16 residues long. Germline V gene data show CDR1 as MNHEY and CDR2 as SVGEGT. J was trimmed by 3 bases and V by 0 bases; bases with no gene match: 2. CDR3 nucleotide sequence: TGTGCCAGCAGTTACTCCCGGACTAGCGGGAGCTACGAGCAGTACTTC. As protein: CASSYSRTSGSYEQYF.